This T cell receptor (beta chain) is drawn from a study of cytomegalovirus exposure and HLA in healthy donors. V was pared by 6 bases and J by 6 bases, with 10 bases between. Germline lookup yields CDR1 LNHDA and CDR2 SQIVND (reference sequence). This CDR3 has 12 amino acids. Vbeta (60) and Jbeta (13) primers were used in the PCR. TCRdb's table, derived via immunoSEQ multiplex PCR, lists solely in-frame clones and lacks some. The data show about 160,000 clones, approximately 90% seen once. Sequencing was performed on PBMCs. The sequence was obtained from a woman in her 30s in good health and CMV-seronegative. The J gene is TRBJ2-3, the V gene TRBV19, with D maybe TRBD2 (5 bases). In DNA form, the CDR3 reads TGTGCCAGTAGCCTTAGGAGGGATACGCAGTATTTT. This sequence encodes CASSLRRDTQYF.